Sequencing of this T cell receptor beta chain was carried out in a study of T cells expressing NK-cell markers. Findings and limits, study-wide: Top CD8+ clonotypes included the dominant CD3+CD56+NKG2C+ clonotypes in roughly six donors.

In the case of this clonotype: Its antigen is unidentified.

CDR3 length equals 14 residues. CDR1 SGHRS and CDR2 YFSETQ come from the germline V gene. Each CDR3 protein gets one entry in TCRdb, which reprocessed the 5' RACE reads and gives no DNA. The listing records about 170,000 distinct CDR3 sequences. The receptor comes from a man aged 18 to 70 in good health. Material: blood T cells: a sorted CD56 or NKG2C T cell subset, CD4+ or CD8+ T cells, or bulk PBMC T cells (not recorded which). The rearrangement links TRBV5-1 to TRBJ2-2; TCRdb names TRBD1, which stays unverified in the absence of DNA. This CDR3 reads CASSLGGVAGELFF. Supplemented by reference TRBV5-1 and TRBJ2-2, the full variable domain reads KAGVTQTPRYLIKTRGQQVTLSCSPISGHRSVSWYQQTPGQGLQFLFEYFSETQRNKGNFPGRFSGRQFSNSRSEMNVSTLELGDSALYLCASSLGGVAGELFFGEGSRLTVL.